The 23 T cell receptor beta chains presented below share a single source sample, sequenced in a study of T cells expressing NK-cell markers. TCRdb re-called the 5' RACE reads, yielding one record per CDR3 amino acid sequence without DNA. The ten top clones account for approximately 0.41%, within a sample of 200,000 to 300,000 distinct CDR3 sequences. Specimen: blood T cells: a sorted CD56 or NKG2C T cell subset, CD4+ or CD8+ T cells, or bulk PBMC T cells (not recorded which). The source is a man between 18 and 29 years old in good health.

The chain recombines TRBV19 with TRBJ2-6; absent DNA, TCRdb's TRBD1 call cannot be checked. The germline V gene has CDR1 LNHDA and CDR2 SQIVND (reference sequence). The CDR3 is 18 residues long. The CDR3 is CASSADPGTGSGANVLTF.

The CDR3: CASSYSRVGASNQPQHF. The V gene is TRBV6-2 or TRBV6-3, the J gene TRBJ1-5; TCRdb picks TRBD1, but there is no DNA to check that call. In germline, CDR1 is MNHEY, CDR2 SVGEGT. CDR3 length: 17 residues.

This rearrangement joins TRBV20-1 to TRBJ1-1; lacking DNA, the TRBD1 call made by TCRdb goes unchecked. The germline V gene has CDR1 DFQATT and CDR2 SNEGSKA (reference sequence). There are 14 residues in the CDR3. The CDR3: CSARPGARYTEAFF.

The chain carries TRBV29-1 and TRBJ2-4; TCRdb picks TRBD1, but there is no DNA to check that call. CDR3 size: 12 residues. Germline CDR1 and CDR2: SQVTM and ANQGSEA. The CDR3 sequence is CSAGDPKNIQYF.

CDR3 amino acids: CSVSVGVNSPLHF. The chain employs TRBV29-1 and TRBJ1-6. CDR3 length: 13 residues. Germline lookup yields CDR1 SQVTM and CDR2 ANQGSEA. Looking up the rest from reference TRBV29-1 and TRBJ1-6 gives the full variable domain: SAVISQKPSRDICQRGTSLTIQCQVDSQVTMMFWYRQQPGQSLTLIATANQGSEATYESGFVIDKFPISRPNLTFSTLTVSNMSPEDSSIYLCSVSVGVNSPLHFGNGTRLTVT.

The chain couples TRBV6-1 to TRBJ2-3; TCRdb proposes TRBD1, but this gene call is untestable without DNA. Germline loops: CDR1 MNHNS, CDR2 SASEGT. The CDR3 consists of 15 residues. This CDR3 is CASSEPGQGLYTQYF.

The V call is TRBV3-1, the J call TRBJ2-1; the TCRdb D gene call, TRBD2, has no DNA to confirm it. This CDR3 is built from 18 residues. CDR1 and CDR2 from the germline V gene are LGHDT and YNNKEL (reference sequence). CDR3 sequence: CASSQEGLAGSVYNEQFF.

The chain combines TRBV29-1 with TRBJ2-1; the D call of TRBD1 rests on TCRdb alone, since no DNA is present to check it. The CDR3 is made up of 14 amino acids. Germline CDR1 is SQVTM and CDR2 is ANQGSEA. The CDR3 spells CSAEGGSAYNEQFF.

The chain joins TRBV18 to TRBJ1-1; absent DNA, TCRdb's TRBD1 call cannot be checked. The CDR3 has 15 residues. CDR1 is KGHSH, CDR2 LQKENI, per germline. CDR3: CASSPGQGRDTEAFF.

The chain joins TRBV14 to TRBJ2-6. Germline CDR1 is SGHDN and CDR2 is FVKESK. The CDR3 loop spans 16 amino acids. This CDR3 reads CASSQRLASGANVLTF.

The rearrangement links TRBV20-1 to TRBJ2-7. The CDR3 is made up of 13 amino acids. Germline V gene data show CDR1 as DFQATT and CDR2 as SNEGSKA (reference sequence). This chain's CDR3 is CSAKGQATYEQYF.

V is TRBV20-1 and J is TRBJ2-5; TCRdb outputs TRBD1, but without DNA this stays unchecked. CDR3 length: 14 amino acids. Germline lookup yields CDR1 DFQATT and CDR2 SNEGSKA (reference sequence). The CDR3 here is CSARATGGGETQYF.

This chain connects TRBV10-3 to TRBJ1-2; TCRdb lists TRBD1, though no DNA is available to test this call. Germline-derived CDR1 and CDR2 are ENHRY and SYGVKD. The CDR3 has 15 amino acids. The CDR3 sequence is CAISETPMTGYGYTF.

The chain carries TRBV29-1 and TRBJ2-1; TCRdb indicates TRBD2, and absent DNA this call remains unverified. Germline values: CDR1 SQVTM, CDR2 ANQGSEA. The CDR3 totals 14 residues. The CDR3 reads CSVVHRALYREQFF.

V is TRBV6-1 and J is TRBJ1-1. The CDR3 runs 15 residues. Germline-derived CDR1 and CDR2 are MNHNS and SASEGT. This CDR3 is CASSVGSTLNTEAFF.

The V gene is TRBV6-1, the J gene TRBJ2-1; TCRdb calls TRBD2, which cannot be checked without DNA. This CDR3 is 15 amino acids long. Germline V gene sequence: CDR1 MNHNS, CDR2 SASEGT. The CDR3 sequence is CASTPGLALNNEQFF.

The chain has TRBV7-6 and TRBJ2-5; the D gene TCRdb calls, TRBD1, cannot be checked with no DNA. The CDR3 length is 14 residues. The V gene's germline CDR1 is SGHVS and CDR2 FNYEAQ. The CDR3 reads CASSRTGVKETQYF. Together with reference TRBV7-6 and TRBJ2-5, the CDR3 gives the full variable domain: GAGVSQSPRYKVTKRGQDVALRCDPISGHVSLYWYRQALGQGPEFLTYFNYEAQQDKSGLPNDRFSAERPEGSISTLTIQRTEQRDSAMYRCASSRTGVKETQYFGPGTRLLVL.

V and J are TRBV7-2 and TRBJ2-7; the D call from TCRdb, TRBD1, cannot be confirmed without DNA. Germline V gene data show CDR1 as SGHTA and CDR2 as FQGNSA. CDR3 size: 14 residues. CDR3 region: CASTPSAGRYEQYF.

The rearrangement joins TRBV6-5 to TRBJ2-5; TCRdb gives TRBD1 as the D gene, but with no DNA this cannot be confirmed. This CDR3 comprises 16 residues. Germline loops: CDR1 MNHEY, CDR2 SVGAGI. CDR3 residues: CASSYSTTGGWETQYF.

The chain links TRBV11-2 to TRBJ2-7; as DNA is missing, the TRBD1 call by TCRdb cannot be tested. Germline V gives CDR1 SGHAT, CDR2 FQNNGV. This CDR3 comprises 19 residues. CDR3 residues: CASSKPSGTGGSWAYEQYF.

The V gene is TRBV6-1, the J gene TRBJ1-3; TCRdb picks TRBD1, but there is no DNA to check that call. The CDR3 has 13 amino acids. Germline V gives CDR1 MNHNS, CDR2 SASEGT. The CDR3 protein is CASRGASGNTIYF.

CDR3 loop: CASSLSGRTNYGYTF. The rearrangement uses TRBV7-9 and TRBJ1-2. The CDR3 extends over 15 amino acids. Germline V gene lookup returns CDR1 SEHNR and CDR2 FQNEAQ (reference sequence).

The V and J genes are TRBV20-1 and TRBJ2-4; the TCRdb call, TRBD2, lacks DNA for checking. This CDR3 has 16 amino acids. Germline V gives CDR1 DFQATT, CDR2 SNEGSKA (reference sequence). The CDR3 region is CSATPGRAIAKNIQYF.